This passage covers 11 T cell receptor beta chains from one sample sequenced in a study of shared clonotypes between healthy human individuals. Assay: immunoSEQ multiplex PCR; the TCRdb copy retains only in-frame clones and omits some. The data show 2,500,000 or so clones, approximately 90% seen once. The sequenced material came from naive CD4+ T cells from PBMCs. Subset described: CD45RA+ positively selected. The source of these receptors is a man between 18 and 35 years old in good health. Some clones in this sample may be carry-over from other donors' samples.

The chain joins TRBV5-5 to TRBJ1-5; D remains unclear. Deletions cut 4 bases from V and 6 bases from J, with 17 bases between. This CDR3 region has 15 residues. CDR1 SGHKS and CDR2 YYEKEE come from the germline V gene (reference sequence). The CDR3 is CASSPRVSFPQPQHF. The CDR3, as DNA: TGTGCCAGCAGCCCACGAGTGAGTTTTCCTCAGCCCCAGCATTTT. The full variable domain, with the rest looked up from reference TRBV5-5 and TRBJ1-5, is DAGVTQSPTHLIKTRGQQVTLRCSPISGHKSVSWYQQVLGQGPQFIFQYYEKEERGRGNFPDRFSARQFPNYSSELNVNALLLGDSALYLCASSPRVSFPQPQHFGDGTRLSIL.

This chain links TRBV28 with TRBJ2-1; 13 nucleotides agree with TRBD2. J gave up 15 bases and V 6 bases, and 14 bases lay outside the gene matches. The CDR3 is 15 residues long. Germline CDR1 and CDR2: MDHEN and SYDVKM. CDR3 DNA sequence: TGTGCCAGCAGAGGGGCTGGACTAGCGGGAGACGTTGGGTTCTTC. Translation: CASRGAGLAGDVGFF.

The chain combines TRBV28 with TRBJ2-1; D possibly corresponds to TRBD2 (6 bases). The CDR3 spans 16 residues. V gave up 8 bases and J gave up 4 bases, with 21 bases separating them. CDR1 is MDHEN, CDR2 SYDVKM, per germline. DNA for the CDR3: TGTGCCAGCGCTCAACTAGCAGCCGCCTCATACAATGAGCAGTTCTTC. Its translation is CASAQLAAASYNEQFF.

For the CDR3, the DNA is TGTGCCAGCAGCCCAAACAGCTTACCTGGGGCCAACGTCCTGACTTTC. The encoded protein is CASSPNSLPGANVLTF. The chain carries TRBV27 and TRBJ2-6; D is ambiguous. The CDR3 contains 16 residues. CDR1 and CDR2 from the germline V gene are MNHEY and SMNVEV (reference sequence). V shed 6 bases and J shed 2 bases, with 14 bases lying between them.

This chain links TRBV7-9 with TRBJ2-2; D perhaps matches TRBD2 (5 bases). Germline V gene lookup returns CDR1 SEHNR and CDR2 FQNEAQ (reference sequence). V gave up 3 bases and J gave up 2 bases, with 16 bases separating them. The CDR3 is made up of 17 amino acids. CDR3 in DNA: TGTGCCAGCAGCTTTCCTGCGGGCGGGCCTAACACCGGGGAGCTGTTTTTT. This codes for CASSFPAGGPNTGELFF.

This chain joins TRBV5-1 and TRBJ1-2; maybe TRBD1 (5 bases). From germline, CDR1 is SGHRS and CDR2 YFSETQ. V was clipped by 1 base and J by 4 bases, with 17 bases between them. The CDR3 is 16 amino acids. This CDR3 reads CASSLNTGGGSYGYTF. CDR3 DNA sequence: TGCGCCAGCAGCTTGAACACAGGTGGTGGTAGCTATGGCTACACCTTC.

The chain uses TRBV5-4 and TRBJ1-4; D remains unclear. Trimming stripped 4 bases from V and 0 bases from J, with 13 bases between. CDR1 and CDR2 from the germline V gene are SGHNT and YYREEE (reference sequence). This CDR3 is built from 16 residues. The CDR3 spells CASSPTGTATNEKLFF. In DNA form, the CDR3 reads TGTGCCAGCAGCCCGACGGGCACTGCAACTAATGAAAAACTGTTTTTT. The full variable domain, rest sourced from reference TRBV5-4 and TRBJ1-4, is ETGVTQSPTHLIKTRGQQVTLRCSSQSGHNTVSWYQQALGQGPQFIFQYYREEENGRGNFPPRFSGLQFPNYSSELNVNALELDDSALYLCASSPTGTATNEKLFFGSGTQLSVL.

The chain joins TRBV9 to TRBJ1-3; D gene ambiguous. The germline CDR1 and CDR2 sequences are SGDLS and YYNGEE. V was shortened by 0 bases and J by 0 bases, with 13 bases between the two germline ends. The CDR3 consists of 17 residues. This CDR3 is CASSVASHTISGNTIYF. In nucleotides, the CDR3 is TGTGCCAGCAGCGTAGCTAGTCACACAATCTCTGGAAACACCATATATTTT.

The rearrangement joins TRBV27 to TRBJ1-2; 8 bases align to TRBD1. The J segment lost 7 bases and the V segment lost 6 bases, leaving 7 bases of the junction unmatched. The CDR3 consists of 13 residues. Germline V lookup: CDR1 MNHEY, CDR2 SMNVEV (reference sequence). The CDR3 DNA sequence: TGTGCCAGCAGGCCGACAGGGGTTTTTGGCTACACCTTC. It yields the protein CASRPTGVFGYTF.

The chain joins TRBV19 to TRBJ2-5, with no clear D. Germline CDR1 is LNHDA and CDR2 is SQIVND (reference sequence). Trimming left V 3 bases short and J 5 bases short, with 19 bases between. The CDR3 is 16 amino acids. CDR3 region: CASSIFWGSGLETQYF. DNA of the CDR3: TGTGCCAGTAGTATCTTCTGGGGATCTGGGTTGGAGACCCAGTACTTC.

V and J are TRBV5-1 and TRBJ2-1; 8 bases map to TRBD2. The CDR3 runs to 19 residues. V lost 0 bases to trimming and J lost 3 bases; unmatched junction nucleotides: 14. Germline V lookup: CDR1 SGHRS, CDR2 YFSETQ. CDR3 in DNA: TGCGCCAGCAGCTTGGGATGGGTGCCGCGGACTAGCATCTACAATGAGCAGTTCTTC. Amino acid sequence: CASSLGWVPRTSIYNEQFF. Complete variable domain (other parts from reference TRBV5-1 and TRBJ2-1): KAGVTQTPRYLIKTRGQQVTLSCSPISGHRSVSWYQQTPGQGLQFLFEYFSETQRNKGNFPGRFSGRQFSNSRSEMNVSTLELGDSALYLCASSLGWVPRTSIYNEQFFGPGTRLTVL.